This TCR beta chain came from a study of blood T cell repertoires in COVID-19. Study context: T cells, B-cell-depleted T cells, or PBMCs supplied cDNA or gDNA.

This CDR3 comprises 15 residues. J lost 2 bases, V lost 6 bases, and 7 bases had no gene match. Germline values: CDR1 SGHKS, CDR2 YYEKEE (reference sequence). In the original processing: Counts of nucleated cells, estimated from reference gene primer amplification, were obtained. Libraries were prepared by immunoSEQ multiplex PCR; TCRdb keeps only in-frame clonotypes and omits some of them. That table supplies the V and J calls and clone size; D and trimming were determined from the DNA. The table includes more than 95,000 clones, more than 80% detected once. Specimen: peripheral blood. This chain joins TRBV5-5 and TRBJ1-4; the match to TRBD1 covers 7 bases. This TCR was recovered from a man aged 60 to 69 with acute or convalescent COVID-19. The CDR3 coding sequence is TGTGCCAGCAACAGACCGGGACAGACTAATGAAAAACTGTTTTTT. This sequence encodes CASNRPGQTNEKLFF.